These 12 T cell receptor beta chains were all obtained from the same sample, sequenced in a study of graft-versus-host responses after intestinal transplantation. Their specific antigens are unknown. Only in-frame clones appear in the TCRdb table, and some are missing; sequencing was by immunoSEQ multiplex PCR. The sample yields approximately 79,000 clones, 82% seen once. The source was unstimulated CD4+ T cells sorted from spleen or lymph node cells, collected before intestinal transplant. The receptor set was obtained from a human donor who received an intestinal transplant.

The chain combines TRBV4-1 with TRBJ1-2; TRBD1 is a possible D gene (6 bases). The germline V and J ends were trimmed by 0 bases and 0 bases, with 11 bases remaining between them. The CDR3 spans 16 residues. Germline V lookup: CDR1 MGHRA, CDR2 YSYEKL. The CDR3 nucleotides read TGCGCCAGCAGCCAAGAGGGGGCGGTAGCTAACTATGGCTACACCTTC. Translation gives CASSQEGAVANYGYTF.

The rearrangement links TRBV7-9 to TRBJ2-7, with D possibly TRBD2 on 5 matching bases. Trimming pared 2 bases from V and 3 bases from J, leaving 8 bases between. The CDR3 runs 13 residues. In germline, CDR1 is SEHNR, CDR2 FQNEAQ (reference sequence). Written as DNA, the CDR3 is TGTGCCAGCAGCTTAAGAGGAGGCTACGAGCAGTACTTC. Amino acid sequence: CASSLRGGYEQYF.

V and J are TRBV18 and TRBJ2-5, with D possibly matching TRBD2 (5 bases). Germline CDR1 and CDR2: KGHSH and LQKENI. V lost 4 bases to trimming and J lost 2 bases, with 14 bases between them. The CDR3 sequence is 15 residues long. The CDR3 DNA is TGTGCCAGCTCACTATCGGCTAGCCGTCAAGAGACCCAGTACTTC. The encoded protein is CASSLSASRQETQYF. Filled out from reference TRBV18 and TRBJ2-5, the complete variable domain reads NAGVMQNPRHLVRRRGQEARLRCSPMKGHSHVYWYRQLPEEGLKFMVYLQKENIIDESGMPKERFSAEFPKEGPSILRIQQVVRGDSAAYFCASSLSASRQETQYFGPGTRLLVL.

This clone came up a few times. The J gene is TRBJ1-5, the V gene TRBV6-6; maybe TRBD1 (5 bases). V lost 3 bases to trimming and J lost 3 bases, with 9 bases between them. The germline V gene has CDR1 MNHNY and CDR2 SVGAGI (reference sequence). The CDR3 contains 14 residues. CDR3 region: CASSYGGNNQPQHF. CDR3 DNA sequence: TGTGCCAGCAGTTATGGGGGGAACAATCAGCCCCAGCATTTT.

The V gene is TRBV11-2, the J gene TRBJ1-1, with a weak D call TRBD1 (5 bases). The germline V and J ends were trimmed by 5 bases and 8 bases, with 15 bases remaining between them. CDR1 is SGHAT and CDR2 is FQNNGV in the germline V gene. The CDR3 contains 13 residues. The CDR3 here is CASSPRGGDEAFF. The CDR3, as DNA: TGTGCCAGCAGCCCCCGGGGAGGGGACGAAGCTTTCTTT.

In this sample, this clone turned up once. V is TRBV7-2 and J is TRBJ2-5; D unclear. Germline V gene data show CDR1 as SGHTA and CDR2 as FQGNSA. This CDR3 is 13 amino acids long. V lost 0 bases and J lost 5, with 7 bases in between. CDR3 protein: CASSLAAGETQYF. The CDR3 coding sequence is TGTGCCAGCAGCTTAGCAGCCGGGGAGACCCAGTACTTC.

CDR3 amino acids: CASSPTGWAGELFF. In nucleotides, the CDR3 is TGTGCCAGCAGCCCGACAGGGTGGGCCGGGGAGCTGTTTTTT. The chain links TRBV11-2 to TRBJ2-2, with 7 bases lining up with TRBD1. Trimming at V came to 5 bases and at J to 6 bases, leaving 6 bases not matched to a gene. Germline loops: CDR1 SGHAT, CDR2 FQNNGV. There are 14 residues in the CDR3.

The chain joins TRBV18 to TRBJ2-1; D possibly corresponds to TRBD1 (6 bases). This CDR3 comprises 15 residues. Deletions cut 1 base from V and 6 bases from J, with 13 bases between. CDR1 and CDR2 (germline): KGHSH, LQKENI. CDR3 bases: TGTGCCAGCTCACCACGGAACAGGGAAGGCAATGAGCAGTTCTTC. It is translated as CASSPRNREGNEQFF.

The table lists this clone with a few counts. The gene calls are TRBV29-1 and TRBJ1-2; the D is unclear. Germline values: CDR1 SQVTM, CDR2 ANQGSEA. The V and J ends lost 4 bases and 2 bases respectively, with 17 bases between them. The CDR3 loop spans 15 amino acids. The DNA for the CDR3 is TGCAGCGTTGGCCGGGATTTTCCAAGAAACTATGGCTACACCTTC. Amino acids: CSVGRDFPRNYGYTF.

This clone has only a few counts. The V call is TRBV6-5, the J call TRBJ1-5, with TRBD1 matching over 10 bases. From germline, CDR1 is MNHEY and CDR2 SVGAGI. This CDR3 contains 14 residues. Trimming cost V 6 bases and J 6 bases; bases outside gene matches: 5. CDR3 coding DNA: TGTGCCAGCAGAAGGGACAGGGGAAGTCAGCCCCAGCATTTT. This gives the protein CASRRDRGSQPQHF.

This chain uses TRBV11-2 with TRBJ1-4, with D hard to call. Between the trimmed V and J ends, which lost 5 bases and 2 bases, there was a span of 15 bases. The CDR3 loop spans 16 amino acids. Germline CDR1 reads SGHAT; CDR2 reads FQNNGV. The CDR3 DNA follows: TGTGCCAGCAGCCTAGGACCGGGTCGGACTAATGAAAAACTGTTTTTT. It codes for CASSLGPGRTNEKLFF.

This sequence joins TRBV11-3 and TRBJ2-5; D may be TRBD2 (6 bases). CDR3 length equals 14 residues. Deletions cut 6 bases from V and 0 bases from J, with 11 bases between. The germline V gene encodes CDR1 SGHNT and CDR2 YENEEA. The CDR3 DNA sequence: TGTGCCAGCAGTCCGGGGGTTTACCAAGAGACCCAGTACTTC. Amino acids: CASSPGVYQETQYF.